This T cell receptor (beta chain) originates from a study of CD8+ T cells in alopecia areata. Background on the study: Tofacitinib lasted 6 to 18 months, then 6 months off drug.

The CDR3 sequence is 13 residues long. Trimming shortened V by 3 bases and J by 2 bases, and 8 bases separated the two germline ends. The V gene's germline CDR1 is SGDLS and CDR2 YYNGEE. Following extraction, RNA underwent reverse transcription to cDNA, which served as the sequencing template. This table comes from immunoSEQ multiplex PCR, and its TCRdb copy is limited to in-frame clones, with some not included. The repertoire holds 90,000 to 100,000 clones, 41% seen once, with around 1.4% in the top ten. Sampling of alopecia areata patients yielded lesional scalp punch biopsies as well as peripheral blood. Study-wide results and limits: In patients, TCRs were shared less clearly than in mice, and HLA may possibly be involved. Higher clonality than in normal scalp was seen in lesional scalp, especially alopecia totalis/universalis.

This clone has just a few counts. Its antigen is unknown. The TCR comes from a human donor with alopecia areata. Material for sequencing was CD4+ T cells sorted from blood. This chain joins TRBV9 and TRBJ1-1; D uncertain. The CDR3: CASSGHTNTEAFF. CDR3 bases: TGTGCCAGCAGCGGGCATACAAACACTGAAGCTTTCTTT.